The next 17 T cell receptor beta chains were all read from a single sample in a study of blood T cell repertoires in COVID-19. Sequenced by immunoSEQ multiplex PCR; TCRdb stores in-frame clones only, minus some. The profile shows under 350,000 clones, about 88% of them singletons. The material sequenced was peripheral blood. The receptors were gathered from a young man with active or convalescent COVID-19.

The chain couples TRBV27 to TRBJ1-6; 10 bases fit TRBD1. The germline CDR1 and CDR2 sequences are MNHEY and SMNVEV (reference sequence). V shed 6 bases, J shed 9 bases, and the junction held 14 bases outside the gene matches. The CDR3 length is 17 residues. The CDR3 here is CASRSTVGQGVSSPLHF. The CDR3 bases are TGTGCCAGCAGGAGTACAGTAGGACAGGGGGTTTCTTCACCCCTCCACTTT.

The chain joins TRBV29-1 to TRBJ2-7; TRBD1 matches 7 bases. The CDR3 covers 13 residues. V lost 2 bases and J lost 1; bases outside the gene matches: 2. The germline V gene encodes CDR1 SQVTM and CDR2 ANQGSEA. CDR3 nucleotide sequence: TGCAGCGTTGAACGGGACAGATCCTACGAGCAGTACTTC. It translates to CSVERDRSYEQYF.

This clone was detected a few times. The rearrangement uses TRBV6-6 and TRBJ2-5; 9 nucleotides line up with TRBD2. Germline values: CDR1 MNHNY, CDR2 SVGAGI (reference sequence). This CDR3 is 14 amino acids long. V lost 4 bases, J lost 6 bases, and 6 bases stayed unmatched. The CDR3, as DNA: TGTGCCAGCAGTTCCATAGCGGGAGCAAAGACCCAGTACTTC. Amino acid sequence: CASSSIAGAKTQYF.

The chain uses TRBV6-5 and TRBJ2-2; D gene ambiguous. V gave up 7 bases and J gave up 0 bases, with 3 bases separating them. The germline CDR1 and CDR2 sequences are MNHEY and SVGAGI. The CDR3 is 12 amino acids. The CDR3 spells CASNSNTGELFF. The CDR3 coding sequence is TGTGCCAGCAACTCGAACACCGGGGAGCTGTTTTTT.

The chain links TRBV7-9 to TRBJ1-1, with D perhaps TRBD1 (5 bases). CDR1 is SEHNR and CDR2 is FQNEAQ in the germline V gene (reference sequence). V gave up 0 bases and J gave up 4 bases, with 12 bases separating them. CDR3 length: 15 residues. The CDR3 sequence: CASSLASAGPTEAFF. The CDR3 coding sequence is TGTGCCAGCAGCTTAGCGTCGGCAGGGCCCACTGAAGCTTTCTTT.

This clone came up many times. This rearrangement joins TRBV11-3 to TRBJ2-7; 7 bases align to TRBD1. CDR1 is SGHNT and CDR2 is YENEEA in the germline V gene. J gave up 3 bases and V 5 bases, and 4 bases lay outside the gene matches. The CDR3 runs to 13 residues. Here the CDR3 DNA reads TGTGCCAGCAGCCTTGGGACAGTCTACGAGCAGTACTTC. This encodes CASSLGTVYEQYF.

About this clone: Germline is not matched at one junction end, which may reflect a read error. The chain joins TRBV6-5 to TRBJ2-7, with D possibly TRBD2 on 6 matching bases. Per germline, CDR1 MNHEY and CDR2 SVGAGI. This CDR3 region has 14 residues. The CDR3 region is CASSYYGTSYEQYF. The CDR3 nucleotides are TGTGCCAGCAGCTACTACGGGACTTCCTACGAGCAGTACTTC.

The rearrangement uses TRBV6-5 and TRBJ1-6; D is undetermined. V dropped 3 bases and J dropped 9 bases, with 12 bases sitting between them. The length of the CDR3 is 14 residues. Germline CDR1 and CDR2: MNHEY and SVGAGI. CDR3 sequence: CASSYRSGASPLHF. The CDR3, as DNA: TGTGCCAGCAGTTATAGGTCGGGTGCTTCACCCCTCCACTTT.

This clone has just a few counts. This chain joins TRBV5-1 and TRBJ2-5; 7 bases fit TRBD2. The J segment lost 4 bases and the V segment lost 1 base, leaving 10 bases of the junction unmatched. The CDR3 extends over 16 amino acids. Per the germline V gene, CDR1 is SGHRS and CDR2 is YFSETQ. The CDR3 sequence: CASSLLSSGGPETQYF. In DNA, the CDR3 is TGCGCCAGCAGCTTGTTGTCTAGCGGAGGTCCAGAGACCCAGTACTTC.

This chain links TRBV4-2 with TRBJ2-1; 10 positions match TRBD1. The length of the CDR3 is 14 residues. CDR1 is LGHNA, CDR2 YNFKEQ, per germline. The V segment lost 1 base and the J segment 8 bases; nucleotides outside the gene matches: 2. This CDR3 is CASSQADRGHEQFF. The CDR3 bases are TGTGCCAGCAGCCAAGCTGACAGGGGGCATGAGCAGTTCTTC.

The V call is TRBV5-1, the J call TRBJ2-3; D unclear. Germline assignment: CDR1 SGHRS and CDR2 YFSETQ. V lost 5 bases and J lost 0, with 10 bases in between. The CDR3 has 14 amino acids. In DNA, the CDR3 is TGCGCCAGCAGTTTACGAACTAGCACAGATACGCAGTATTTT. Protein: CASSLRTSTDTQYF.

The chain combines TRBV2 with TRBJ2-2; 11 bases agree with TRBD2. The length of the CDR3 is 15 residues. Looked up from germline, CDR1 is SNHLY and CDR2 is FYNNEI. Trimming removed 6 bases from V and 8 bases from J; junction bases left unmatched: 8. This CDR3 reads CASRRGLAVTGELFF. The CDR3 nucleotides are TGTGCCAGCAGAAGGGGACTAGCGGTCACGGGGGAGCTGTTTTTT.

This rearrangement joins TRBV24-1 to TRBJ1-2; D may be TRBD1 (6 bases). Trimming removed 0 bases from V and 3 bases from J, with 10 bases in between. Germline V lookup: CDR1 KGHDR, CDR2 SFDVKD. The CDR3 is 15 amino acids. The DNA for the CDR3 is TGTGCCACCAGTGATTTGTCCCGGACAGACTATGGCTACACCTTC. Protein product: CATSDLSRTDYGYTF.

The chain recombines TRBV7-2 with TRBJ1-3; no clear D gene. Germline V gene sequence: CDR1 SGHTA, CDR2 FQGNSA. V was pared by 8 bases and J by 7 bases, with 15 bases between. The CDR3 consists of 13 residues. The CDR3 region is CASRRSPGNTIYF. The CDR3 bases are TGTGCCAGCCGCCGGTCGCCCGGGAACACCATATATTTT.

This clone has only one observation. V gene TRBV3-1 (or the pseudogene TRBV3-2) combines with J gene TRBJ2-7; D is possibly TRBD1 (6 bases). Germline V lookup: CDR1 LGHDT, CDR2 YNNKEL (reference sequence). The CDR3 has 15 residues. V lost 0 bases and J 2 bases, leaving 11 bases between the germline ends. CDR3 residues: CASSQEIAGAYEQYF. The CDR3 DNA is TGTGCCAGCAGCCAAGAGATTGCAGGGGCCTACGAGCAGTACTTC.

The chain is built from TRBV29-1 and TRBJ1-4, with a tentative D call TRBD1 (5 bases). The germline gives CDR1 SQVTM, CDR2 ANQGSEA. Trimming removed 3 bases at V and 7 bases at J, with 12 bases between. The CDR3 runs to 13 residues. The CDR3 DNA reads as TGCAGCGTTGAGAAGGGGCAAGGTGAAAAACTGTTTTTT. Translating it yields CSVEKGQGEKLFF.

The CDR3 is CASSRGTSGNGETQYF. CDR3 bases: TGCGCCAGCAGCCGAGGGACTAGCGGGAACGGGGAGACCCAGTACTTC. The chain recombines TRBV4-1 with TRBJ2-5; TRBD2 agrees at 13 bases. The CDR3 contains 16 residues. V lost 4 bases and J lost 5; bases outside the gene matches: 7. Germline V gene lookup returns CDR1 MGHRA and CDR2 YSYEKL.